The following is a TCR beta chain sequence with its context. Antigen: not known. A read error may be the cause here, since a much bigger clone is one base away. Per germline, CDR1 SQVTM and CDR2 ANQGSEA. The length of the CDR3 is 12 residues. Sequencing libraries made from TCR beta cDNA carried unique molecular identifiers. With about 0.85 to 10 million T cells as the source, a few hundred thousand cDNA molecules resulted. MiXCR, applied by TCRdb to the PCR reads, yields one record per CDR3 protein. The data hold under 200,000 distinct CDR3 sequences, with around 30% observed a single time. These data come from a study of post-analysis software for immune sequencing data. On the study more broadly: Relapsing-remitting, secondary progressive and progressive-relapsing forms made up the multiple sclerosis disease courses. Study-level results: Those with multiple sclerosis, the patient group, showed significantly lower normalized Chao1 diversity than controls. TRBV5-6, TRBV5-1 and TRBV20-1 belonged to a set of roughly five TRBV segments that were more frequent in patients than controls.

Sequenced input: blood. The TCR sequence derives from a girl under 18 with multiple sclerosis. The V gene is TRBV29-1, the J gene TRBJ2-5; D is uncertain. Matching the DNA end better, TRBJ2-7 makes the J call doubtful. This CDR3 is CSGADTPDEQYF. The CDR3 coding sequence is TGCAGCGGTGCTGACACACCAGACGAGCAGTACTTC.